Sequencing of this TCR beta chain was carried out in a study of CD8 T cells in Susac syndrome. The CDR3 is 12 amino acids. In germline, CDR1 is SGHAT, CDR2 FQNNGV. With 5 bases removed from V and 8 bases from J, the gap between germline ends came to 11 bases. This clonotype was counted a few times. The RNA, about 0.5 to 1 ug, was put through reverse transcription using random hexamers. It was immunoSEQ multiplex PCR that amplified TCR beta CDR3 across 54 Vbeta and 13 Jbeta. One entry per CDR3 protein results from TCRdb running MiXCR on the immunoSEQ multiplex PCR reads. Among 150,000 to 200,000 distinct CDR3 sequences listed, about 93% were seen once.

This chain connects TRBV11-2 to TRBJ2-3; D might be TRBD2 (5 bases). The TCR sequence derives from a human donor in good health. The sequenced sample consisted of CD4+ T cells from PBMCs. The CDR3 region has the DNA TGTGCCAGCAGCCTGGCGGGTCGTACGCAGTATTTT. This translates into CASSLAGRTQYF.